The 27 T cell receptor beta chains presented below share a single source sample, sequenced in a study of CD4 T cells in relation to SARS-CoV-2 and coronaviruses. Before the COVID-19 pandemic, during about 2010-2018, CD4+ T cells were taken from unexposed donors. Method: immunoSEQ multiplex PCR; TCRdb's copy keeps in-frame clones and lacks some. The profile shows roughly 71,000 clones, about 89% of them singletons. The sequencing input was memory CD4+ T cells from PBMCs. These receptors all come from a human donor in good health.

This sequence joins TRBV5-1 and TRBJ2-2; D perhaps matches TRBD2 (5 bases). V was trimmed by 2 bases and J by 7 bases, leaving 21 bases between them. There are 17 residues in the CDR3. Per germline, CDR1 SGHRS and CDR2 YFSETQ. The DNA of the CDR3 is TGCGCCAGCAGCTTACCAGCCTACGGCGGAGGCAGCGGGGAGCTGTTTTTT. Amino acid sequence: CASSLPAYGGGSGELFF. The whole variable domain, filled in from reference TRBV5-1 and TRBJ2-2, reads KAGVTQTPRYLIKTRGQQVTLSCSPISGHRSVSWYQQTPGQGLQFLFEYFSETQRNKGNFPGRFSGRQFSNSRSEMNVSTLELGDSALYLCASSLPAYGGGSGELFFGEGSRLTVL.

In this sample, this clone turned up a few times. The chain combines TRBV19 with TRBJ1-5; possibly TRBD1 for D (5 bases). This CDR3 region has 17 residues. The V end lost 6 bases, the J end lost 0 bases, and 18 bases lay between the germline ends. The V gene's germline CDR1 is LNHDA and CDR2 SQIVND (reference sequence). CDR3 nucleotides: TGTGCCAGTAGGGCTCTGGGACGGATCACTAGCAATCAGCCCCAGCATTTT. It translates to CASRALGRITSNQPQHF.

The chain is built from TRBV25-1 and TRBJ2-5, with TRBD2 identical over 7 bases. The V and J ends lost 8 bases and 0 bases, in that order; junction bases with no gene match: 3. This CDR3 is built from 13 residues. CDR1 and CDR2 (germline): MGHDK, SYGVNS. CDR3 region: CASRGGYQETQYF. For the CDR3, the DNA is TGTGCCAGCCGGGGAGGGTACCAAGAGACCCAGTACTTC.

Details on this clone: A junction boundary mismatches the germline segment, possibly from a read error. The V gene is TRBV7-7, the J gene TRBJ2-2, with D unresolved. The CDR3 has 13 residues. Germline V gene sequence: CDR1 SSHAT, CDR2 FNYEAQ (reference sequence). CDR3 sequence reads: CASSLVSPGELFF. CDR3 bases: TGTGCTAGCAGCTTAGTCTCGCCCGGGGAGCTGTTTTTT.

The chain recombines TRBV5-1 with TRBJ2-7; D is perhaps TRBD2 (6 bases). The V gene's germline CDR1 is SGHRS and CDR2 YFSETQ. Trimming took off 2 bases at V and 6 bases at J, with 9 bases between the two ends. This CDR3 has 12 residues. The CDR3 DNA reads TGCGCCAGCAGCTTCCAGGGAGGCGAGCAGTACTTC. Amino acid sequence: CASSFQGGEQYF.

Here the CDR3 DNA reads TGTGCCAGCAGTTTGTTTGCCAATCAGCCCCAGCATTTT. Amino acids: CASSLFANQPQHF. This sequence joins TRBV12-3 or TRBV12-4 and TRBJ1-5; no clear D gene. V dropped 3 bases and J dropped 3 bases, with 6 bases sitting between them. This CDR3 is built from 13 residues.

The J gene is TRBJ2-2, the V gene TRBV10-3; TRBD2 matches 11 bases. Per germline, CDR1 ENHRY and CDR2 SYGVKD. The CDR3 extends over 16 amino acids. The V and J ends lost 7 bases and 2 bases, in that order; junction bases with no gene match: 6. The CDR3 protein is CAITSLAGANTGELFF. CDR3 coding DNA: TGTGCCATCACCTCACTAGCGGGGGCTAACACCGGGGAGCTGTTTTTT.

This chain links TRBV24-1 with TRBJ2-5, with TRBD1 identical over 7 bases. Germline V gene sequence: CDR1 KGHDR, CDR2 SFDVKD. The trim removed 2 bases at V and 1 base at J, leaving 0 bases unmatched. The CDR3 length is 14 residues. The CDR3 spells CATSDYRGQETQYF. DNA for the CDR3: TGTGCCACCAGTGATTACAGGGGCCAAGAGACCCAGTACTTC.

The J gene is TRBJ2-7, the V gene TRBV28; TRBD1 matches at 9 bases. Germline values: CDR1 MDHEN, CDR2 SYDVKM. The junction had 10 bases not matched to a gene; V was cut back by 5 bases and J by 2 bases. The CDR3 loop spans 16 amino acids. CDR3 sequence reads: CASSPPGQGRPYEQYF. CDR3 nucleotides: TGTGCCAGCAGTCCGCCGGGACAGGGCCGGCCCTACGAGCAGTACTTC. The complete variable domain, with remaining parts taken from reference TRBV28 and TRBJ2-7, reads DVKVTQSSRYLVKRTGEKVFLECVQDMDHENMFWYRQDPGLGLRLIYFSYDVKMKEKGDIPEGYSVSREKKERFSLILESASTNQTSMYLCASSPPGQGRPYEQYFGPGTRLTVT.

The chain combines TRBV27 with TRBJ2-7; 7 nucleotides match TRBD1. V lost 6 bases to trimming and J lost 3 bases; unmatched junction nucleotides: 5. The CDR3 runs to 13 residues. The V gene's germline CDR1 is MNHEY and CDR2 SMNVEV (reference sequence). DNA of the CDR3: TGTGCCAGCAGAAGGGGGCCCAACTACGAGCAGTACTTC. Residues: CASRRGPNYEQYF.

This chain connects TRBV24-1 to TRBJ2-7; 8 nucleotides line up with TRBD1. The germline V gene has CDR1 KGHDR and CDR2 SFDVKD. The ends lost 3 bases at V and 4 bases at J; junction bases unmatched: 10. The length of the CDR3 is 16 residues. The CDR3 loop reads CATSDPTAGGIYEQYF. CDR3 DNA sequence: TGTGCCACCAGTGATCCCACCGCAGGGGGCATTTACGAGCAGTACTTC.

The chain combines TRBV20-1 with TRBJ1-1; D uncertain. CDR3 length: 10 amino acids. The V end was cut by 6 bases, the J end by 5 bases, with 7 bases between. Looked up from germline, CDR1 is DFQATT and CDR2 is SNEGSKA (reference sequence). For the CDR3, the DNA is TGCAGTGCGACGTGGACTGAAGCTTTCTTT. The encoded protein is CSATWTEAFF.

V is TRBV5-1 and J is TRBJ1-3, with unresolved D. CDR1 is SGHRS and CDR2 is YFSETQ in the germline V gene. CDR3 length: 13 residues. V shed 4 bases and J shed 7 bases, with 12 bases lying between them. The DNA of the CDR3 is TGCGCCAGCAGCCCGACGACGGGTAACACCATATATTTT. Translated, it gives CASSPTTGNTIYF.

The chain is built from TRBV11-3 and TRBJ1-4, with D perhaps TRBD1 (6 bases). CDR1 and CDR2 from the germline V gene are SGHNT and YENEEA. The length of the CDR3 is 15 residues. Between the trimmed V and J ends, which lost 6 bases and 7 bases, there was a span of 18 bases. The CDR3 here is CASSRFGGHGEKLFF. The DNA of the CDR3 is TGTGCCAGCAGTCGCTTCGGGGGCCACGGTGAAAAACTGTTTTTT.

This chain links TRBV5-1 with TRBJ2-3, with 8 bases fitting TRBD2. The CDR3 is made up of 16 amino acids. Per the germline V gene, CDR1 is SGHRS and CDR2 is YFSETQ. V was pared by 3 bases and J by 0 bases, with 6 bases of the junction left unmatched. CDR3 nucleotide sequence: TGCGCCAGCAGCTCGGGGACTAGTCGTAGCACAGATACGCAGTATTTT. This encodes CASSSGTSRSTDTQYF. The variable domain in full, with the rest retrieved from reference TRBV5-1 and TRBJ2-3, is KAGVTQTPRYLIKTRGQQVTLSCSPISGHRSVSWYQQTPGQGLQFLFEYFSETQRNKGNFPGRFSGRQFSNSRSEMNVSTLELGDSALYLCASSSGTSRSTDTQYFGPGTRLTVL.

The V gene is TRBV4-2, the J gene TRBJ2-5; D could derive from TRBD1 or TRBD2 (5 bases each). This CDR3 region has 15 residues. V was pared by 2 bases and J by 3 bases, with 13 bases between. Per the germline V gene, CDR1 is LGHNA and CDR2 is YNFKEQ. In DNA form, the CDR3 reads TGTGCCAGCAGCCAAACGGCCCGGGGCAAAGAGACCCAGTACTTC. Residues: CASSQTARGKETQYF.

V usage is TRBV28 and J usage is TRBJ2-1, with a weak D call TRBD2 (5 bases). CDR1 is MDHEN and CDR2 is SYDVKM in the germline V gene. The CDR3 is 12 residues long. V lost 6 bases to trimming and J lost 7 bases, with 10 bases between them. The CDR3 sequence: CASSGPGNEQFF. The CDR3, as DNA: TGTGCCAGCAGCGGACCGGGGAATGAGCAGTTCTTC.

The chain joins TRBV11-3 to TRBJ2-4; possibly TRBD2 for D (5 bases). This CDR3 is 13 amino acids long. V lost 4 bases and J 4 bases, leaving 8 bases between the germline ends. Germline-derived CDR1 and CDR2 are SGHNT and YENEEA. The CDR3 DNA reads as TGTGCCAGCAGCTCAAGCGGTAAAAACATTCAGTACTTC. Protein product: CASSSSGKNIQYF.

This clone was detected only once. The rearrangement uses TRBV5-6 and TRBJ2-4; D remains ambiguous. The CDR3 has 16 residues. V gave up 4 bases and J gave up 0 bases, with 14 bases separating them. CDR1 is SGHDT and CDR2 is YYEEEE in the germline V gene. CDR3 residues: CASSPYQNLAKNIQYF. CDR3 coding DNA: TGTGCCAGCAGCCCCTACCAGAACCTAGCCAAAAACATTCAGTACTTC.

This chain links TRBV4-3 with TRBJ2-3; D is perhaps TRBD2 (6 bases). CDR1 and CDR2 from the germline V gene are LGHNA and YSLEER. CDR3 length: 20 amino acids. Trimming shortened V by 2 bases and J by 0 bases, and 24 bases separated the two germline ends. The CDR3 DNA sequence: TGCGCCAGCAGCCAATCAATAGGGCGTGGTGGACTAAGAAGCACAGATACGCAGTATTTT. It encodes CASSQSIGRGGLRSTDTQYF.

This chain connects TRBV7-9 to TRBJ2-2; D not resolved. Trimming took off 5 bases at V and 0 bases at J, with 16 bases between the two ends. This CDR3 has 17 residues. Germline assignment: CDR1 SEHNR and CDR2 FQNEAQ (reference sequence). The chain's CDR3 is CASSVSYGYANTGELFF. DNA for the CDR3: TGTGCCAGCAGCGTCAGTTACGGATATGCGAACACCGGGGAGCTGTTTTTT.

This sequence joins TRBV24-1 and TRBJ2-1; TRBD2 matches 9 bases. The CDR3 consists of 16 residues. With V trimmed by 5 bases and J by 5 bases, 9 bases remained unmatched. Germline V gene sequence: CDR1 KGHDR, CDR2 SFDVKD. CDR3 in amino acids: CATSAIGASGDNEQFF. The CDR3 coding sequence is TGTGCCACCAGTGCAATAGGGGCTAGCGGGGACAATGAGCAGTTCTTC.

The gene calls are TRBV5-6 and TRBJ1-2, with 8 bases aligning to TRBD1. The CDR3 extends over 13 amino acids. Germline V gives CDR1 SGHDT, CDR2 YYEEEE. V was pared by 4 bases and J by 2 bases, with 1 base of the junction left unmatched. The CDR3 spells CASSRDRNYGYTF. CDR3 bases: TGTGCCAGCAGCCGGGACAGGAACTATGGCTACACCTTC.

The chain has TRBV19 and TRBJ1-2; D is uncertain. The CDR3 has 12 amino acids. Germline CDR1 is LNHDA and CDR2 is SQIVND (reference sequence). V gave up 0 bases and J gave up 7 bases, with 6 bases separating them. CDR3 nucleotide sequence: TGTGCCAGTAGTATAGATCGTGCTGGCTACACCTTC. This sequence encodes CASSIDRAGYTF.

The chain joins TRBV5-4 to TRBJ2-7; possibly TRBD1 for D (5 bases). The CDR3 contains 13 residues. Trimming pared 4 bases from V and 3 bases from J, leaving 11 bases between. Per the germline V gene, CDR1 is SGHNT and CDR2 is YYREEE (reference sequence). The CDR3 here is CASSPDRNYEQYF. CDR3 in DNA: TGTGCCAGCAGCCCCGACAGAAACTACGAGCAGTACTTC. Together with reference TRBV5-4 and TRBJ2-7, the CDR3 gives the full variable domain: ETGVTQSPTHLIKTRGQQVTLRCSSQSGHNTVSWYQQALGQGPQFIFQYYREEENGRGNFPPRFSGLQFPNYSSELNVNALELDDSALYLCASSPDRNYEQYFGPGTRLTVT.

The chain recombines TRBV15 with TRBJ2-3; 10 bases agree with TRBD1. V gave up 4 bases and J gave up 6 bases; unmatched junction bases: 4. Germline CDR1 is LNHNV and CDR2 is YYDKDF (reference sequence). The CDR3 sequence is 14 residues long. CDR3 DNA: TGTGCCACCAGCAAGGGACAGGGGTGGGATACGCAGTATTTT. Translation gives CATSKGQGWDTQYF.

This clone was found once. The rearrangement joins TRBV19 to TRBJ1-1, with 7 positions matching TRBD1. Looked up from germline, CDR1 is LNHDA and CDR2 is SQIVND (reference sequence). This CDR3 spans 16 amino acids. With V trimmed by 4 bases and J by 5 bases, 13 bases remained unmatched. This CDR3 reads CASSKGGGRRETEAFF. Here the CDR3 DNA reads TGTGCCAGTAGTAAAGGAGGGGGCAGGAGAGAAACTGAAGCTTTCTTT.